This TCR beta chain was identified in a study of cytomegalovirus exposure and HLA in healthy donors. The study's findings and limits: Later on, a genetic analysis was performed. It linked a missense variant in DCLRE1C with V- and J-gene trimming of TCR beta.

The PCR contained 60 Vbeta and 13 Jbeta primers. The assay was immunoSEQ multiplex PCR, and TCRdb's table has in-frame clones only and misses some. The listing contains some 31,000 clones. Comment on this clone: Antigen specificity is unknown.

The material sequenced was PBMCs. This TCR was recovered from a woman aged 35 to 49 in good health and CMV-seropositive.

The CDR3 sequence: CASSFPPGTGIGYTF. The CDR3 nucleotides read TGCGCCAGCAGCTTCCCTCCCGGGACAGGGATCGGCTACACCTTC. The chain is built from TRBV5-1 and TRBJ1-2; 9 positions match TRBD1. Losses at the gene ends were 2 bases for V and 8 bases for J; bases not matched to a gene: 10. CDR3 length: 15 residues. Germline V CDR1 and CDR2: SGHRS, YFSETQ.